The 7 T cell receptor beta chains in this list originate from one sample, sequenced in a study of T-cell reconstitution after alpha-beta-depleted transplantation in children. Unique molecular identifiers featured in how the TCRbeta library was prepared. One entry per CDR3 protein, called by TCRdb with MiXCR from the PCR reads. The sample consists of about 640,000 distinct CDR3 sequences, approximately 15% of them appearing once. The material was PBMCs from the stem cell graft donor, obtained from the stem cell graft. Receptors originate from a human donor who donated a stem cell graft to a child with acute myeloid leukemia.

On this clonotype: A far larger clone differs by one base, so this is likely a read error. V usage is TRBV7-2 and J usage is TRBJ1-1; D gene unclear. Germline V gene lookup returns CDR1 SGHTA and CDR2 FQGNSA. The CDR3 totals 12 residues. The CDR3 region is CASSRSNTDAFF. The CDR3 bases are TGTGCCAGCAGTCGATCCAACACTGACGCTTTTTTT.

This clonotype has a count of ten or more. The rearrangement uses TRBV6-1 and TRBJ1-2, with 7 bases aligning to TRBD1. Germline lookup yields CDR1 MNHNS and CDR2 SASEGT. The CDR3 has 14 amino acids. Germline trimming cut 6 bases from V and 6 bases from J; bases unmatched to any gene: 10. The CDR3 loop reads CASSPTGRVHGYTF. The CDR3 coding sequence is TGTGCCAGCAGCCCGACAGGGCGGGTTCATGGCTACACCTTC.

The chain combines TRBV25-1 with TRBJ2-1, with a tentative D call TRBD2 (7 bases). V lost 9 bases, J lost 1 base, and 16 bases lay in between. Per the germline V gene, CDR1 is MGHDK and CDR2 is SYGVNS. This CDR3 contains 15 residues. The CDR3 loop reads CASWGRGSSYNEQFF. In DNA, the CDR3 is TGTGCCAGTTGGGGGCGGGGGTCGTCCTACAATGAGCAGTTCTTC.

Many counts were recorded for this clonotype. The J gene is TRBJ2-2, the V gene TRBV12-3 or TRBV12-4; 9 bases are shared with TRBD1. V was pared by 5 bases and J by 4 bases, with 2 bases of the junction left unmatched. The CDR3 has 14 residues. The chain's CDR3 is CASSGTGFTGELFF. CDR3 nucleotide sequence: TGTGCCAGCAGTGGGACAGGGTTCACCGGGGAGCTGTTTTTT.

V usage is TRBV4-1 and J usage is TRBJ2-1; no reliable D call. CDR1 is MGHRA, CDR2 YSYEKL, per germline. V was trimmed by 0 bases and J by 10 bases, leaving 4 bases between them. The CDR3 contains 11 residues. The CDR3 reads CASSQDGEQFF. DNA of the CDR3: TGCGCCAGCAGCCAAGATGGGGAGCAGTTCTTC.

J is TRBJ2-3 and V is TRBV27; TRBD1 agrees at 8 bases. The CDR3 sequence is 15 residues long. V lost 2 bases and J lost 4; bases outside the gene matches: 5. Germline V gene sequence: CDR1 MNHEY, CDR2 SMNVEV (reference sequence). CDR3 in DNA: TGTGCCAGCAGTTTACTGGACAGGGCGTCAGATACGCAGTATTTT. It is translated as CASSLLDRASDTQYF.

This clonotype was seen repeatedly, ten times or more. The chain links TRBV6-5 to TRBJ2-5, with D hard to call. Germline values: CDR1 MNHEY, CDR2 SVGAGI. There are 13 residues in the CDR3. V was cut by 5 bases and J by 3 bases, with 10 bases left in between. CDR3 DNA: TGTGCCAGCAGTAACGACGCCGAAGAGACCCAGTACTTC. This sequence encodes CASSNDAEETQYF.